Listed below are T cell receptor beta chains from one sample, sequenced in a study of control samples from healthy donors and cancer patients. Profiling relied on immunoSEQ multiplex PCR, and the TCRdb table lists in-frame clones only, not all of them. The sample holds around 19,000 clones, roughly 80% seen once. The sequencing input was PBMCs. The receptors were sampled from a man older than 75 with head and neck cancer. The CDR3 runs from the conserved cysteine through the conserved F or W. A D gene is named only where the DNA matches it firmly. Clone size is stated in some rows and not others, as once, few, many or a class when expanded.

d_gene	abundance	v_gene	j_gene	CDR3nt	CDR3aa
-	-	TRBV7-2	TRBJ2-4	TGTGCCAGCAGCCGCGGAGAAAACATTCAGTACTTC	CASSRGENIQYF
-	-	TRBV21-1	TRBJ2-1	TGTGCCAGCAGCCTCCAGGCGGGGGGCCGATACAATGAGCAGTTCTTC	CASSLQAGGRYNEQFF
-	-	TRBV5-6	TRBJ2-1	TGTGCCAGCAGCTTGGAGGGTTCCGCGACCTACAATGAGCAGTTCTTC	CASSLEGSATYNEQFF
TRBD1	-	TRBV7-3	TRBJ2-3	TGTGCCAGCAGCTTGACAGGGTCTAGCACAGATACGCAGTATTTT	CASSLTGSSTDTQYF
-	-	TRBV7-7	TRBJ2-3	TGTGCCAGCAGCTTATTCCTCGATTCAGATACGCAGTATTTT	CASSLFLDSDTQYF
-	-	TRBV7-2	TRBJ2-2	TGTGCCAGCAGCGCCAGACAAACCGGGGAGCTGTTTTTT	CASSARQTGELFF
TRBD2	-	TRBV19	TRBJ2-1	TGTGCCAGTAGTATCCTAGCGGGAGGGCCTAGTGAGCAGTTCTTC	CASSILAGGPSEQFF
TRBD2	-	TRBV7-2	TRBJ2-2	TGTGCCAGCAGCTTAGTCACGGGACTAGCGGGGGGAATCACCGGGGAGCTGTTTTTT	CASSLVTGLAGGITGELFF
-	once	TRBV6-4	TRBJ1-5	TGTGCCAGCAGTGAATGGAGCAATCAGCCCCAGCATTTT	CASSEWSNQPQHF
-	-	TRBV29-1	TRBJ2-1	TGCAGCCTACGGGGCAGAGCCTACAATGAGCAGTTCTTC	CSLRGRAYNEQFF
TRBD1	-	TRBV7-2	TRBJ2-5	TGTGCCAGCAGCTATCAGGGGGCACAGGAGACCCAGTACTTC	CASSYQGAQETQYF
-	-	TRBV7-6	TRBJ2-1	TGTGCCAGCAGCTTAGCGGAGGAGGTGCGCCATGAGCAGTTCTTC	CASSLAEEVRHEQFF
-	once	TRBV18	TRBJ1-2	TGTGCCAGCTCACCACAAGCTGGGGGCGGCTACACCTTC	CASSPQAGGGYTF
-	-	TRBV19	TRBJ1-1	TGTGCCAGTAGTATATTGGGGATTGAAGCTTTCTTT	CASSILGIEAFF
-	-	TRBV5-1	TRBJ1-4	TGCGCCAGCAGCTTGGCCCCTCCGGCCCCTGGGGAAAAACTGTTTTTT	CASSLAPPAPGEKLFF
-	-	TRBV5-1	TRBJ1-1	TGCGCCAGCAGCTTGGGCTTTTCCACTGAAGCTTTCTTT	CASSLGFSTEAFF
TRBD1	-	TRBV16	TRBJ1-6	TGTGCCAGCAGCCTCCTACAGGGGAGCTCACCCCTCCACTTT	CASSLLQGSSPLHF
-	medium-sized	TRBV21-1	TRBJ2-5	TGTGCCAGCAGCGTCTCCGGGACTAGCCATCGAGAGACCCAGTACTTC	CASSVSGTSHRETQYF
-	-	TRBV7-2	TRBJ1-6	TGTGCCAGCAGCTTAATCGTGCAGGTTAATTCACCCCTCCACTTT	CASSLIVQVNSPLHF
-	-	TRBV4-1	TRBJ1-1	TGCGCCAGCAGCCAGACCACACTGAACACTGAAGCTTTCTTT	CASSQTTLNTEAFF
-	once	TRBV14	TRBJ2-5	TGTGCCAGCAGCCAAGATCTAGCAATCCAAGAGACCCAGTACTTC	CASSQDLAIQETQYF